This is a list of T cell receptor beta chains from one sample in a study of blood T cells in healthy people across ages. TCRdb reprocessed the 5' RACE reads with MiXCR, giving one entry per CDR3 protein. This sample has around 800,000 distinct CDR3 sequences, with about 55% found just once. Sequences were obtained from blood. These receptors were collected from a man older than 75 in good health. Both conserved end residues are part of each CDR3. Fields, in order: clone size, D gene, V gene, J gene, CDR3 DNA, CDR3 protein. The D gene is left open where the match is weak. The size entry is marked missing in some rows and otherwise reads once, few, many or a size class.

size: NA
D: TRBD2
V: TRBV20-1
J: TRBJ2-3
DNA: TGCAGTGCTAGGGGGGGGGACCAGCACAGATACGCGTATTTT
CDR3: CSARGGDQHRYAYF

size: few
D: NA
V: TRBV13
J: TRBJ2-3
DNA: TGTGCCAGCAGCTCCAGGGGGGAGGGCAGATTATACGCGTATTTT
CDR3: CASSSRGEGRLYAYF

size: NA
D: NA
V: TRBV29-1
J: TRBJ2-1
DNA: TGCAGCGTTGGAAAGTCCGGGAGCTCCTACAATGAGCAGTTCTTC
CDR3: CSVGKSGSSYNEQFF

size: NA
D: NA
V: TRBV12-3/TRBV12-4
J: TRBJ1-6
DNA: TGTGCCAGCAGTCCCACGAAACGGCAATCACCCCTCCACTTT
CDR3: CASSPTKRQSPLHF

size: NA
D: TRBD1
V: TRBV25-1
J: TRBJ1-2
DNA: TGTGCCAGCAGTGAATCAGCAGGGGGCACGGAGGGCTGCACCTTC
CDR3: CASSESAGGTEGCTF

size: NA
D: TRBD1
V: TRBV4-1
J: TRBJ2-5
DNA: TGCGCCAGCAGCCTACAGGGGGTCGAGACCCAGTACTTC
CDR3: CASSLQGVETQYF

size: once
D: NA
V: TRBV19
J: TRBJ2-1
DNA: TGTGCCAGTAGTATAGCTCCGGCGAGTGAGCAGTTCTTC
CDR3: CASSIAPASEQFF

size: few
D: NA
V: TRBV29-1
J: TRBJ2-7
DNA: TGCAGCGTTGCATGGTGGGGCTCCTACGAGCAGTACTTC
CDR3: CSVAWWGSYEQYF

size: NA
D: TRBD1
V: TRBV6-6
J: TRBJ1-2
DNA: TGTGCCAGCAGCCCCGGGGACAGGGACTATGGCTACACCTTC
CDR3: CASSPGDRDYGYTF

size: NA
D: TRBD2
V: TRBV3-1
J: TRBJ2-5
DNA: TGTGCCAGCAGCCAACCCCGACTAGCGGGTCAAGAGACCCAGTACTTC
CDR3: CASSQPRLAGQETQYF

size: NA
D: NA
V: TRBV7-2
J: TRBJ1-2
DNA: TGTGCCAGCAGTTCCGAGGGGCCGGCCTCCCCCTATGGCTACACCTTC
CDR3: CASSSEGPASPYGYTF

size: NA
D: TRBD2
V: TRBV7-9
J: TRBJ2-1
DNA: TGTGCCAGCAGCTTATTGGGGACTAGCGATGAGCAGTTCTTC
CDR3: CASSLLGTSDEQFF

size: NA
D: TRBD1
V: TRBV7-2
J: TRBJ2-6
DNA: TGTGCCAGCAGCCTCCGGGACAGGGGGCCCTCTGGGGCCAACGTCCTGACTTTC
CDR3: CASSLRDRGPSGANVLTF

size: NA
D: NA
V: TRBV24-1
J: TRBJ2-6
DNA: TGTGCCACCAGTGATGCCCAAGACTCTGGGGCCAACGTCCTGACTTTC
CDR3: CATSDAQDSGANVLTF

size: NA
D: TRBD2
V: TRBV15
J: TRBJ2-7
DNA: TGTGCCACCAGACCGGGACTAGCGGGTTACGAGCAGTACTTC
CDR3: CATRPGLAGYEQYF

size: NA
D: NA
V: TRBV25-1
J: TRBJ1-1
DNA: TGTGCCAGCAGTGACCAGGGGATCACTGAAGCTTTCTTT
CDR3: CASSDQGITEAFF

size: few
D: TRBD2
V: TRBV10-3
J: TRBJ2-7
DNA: TGTGCCATCAGTGAGTCGGGTCGGGAGGGAGAGCAGTACTTC
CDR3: CAISESGREGEQYF

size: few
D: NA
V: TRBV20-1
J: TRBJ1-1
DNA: TGCAGTGCTAGGGACCTCGGGAAAGCCGCTTTGTACACTGAAGCTTTCTTT
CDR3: CSARDLGKAALYTEAFF

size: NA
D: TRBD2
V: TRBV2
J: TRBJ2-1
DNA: TGTGCCAGAGCGGGAGGGACTTACAATGAGCAGTTCTTC
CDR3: CARAGGTYNEQFF

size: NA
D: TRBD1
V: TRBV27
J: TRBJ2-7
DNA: TGTGCCAGCACTGACAGGGGTGGCTACGAGCAGTACTTC
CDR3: CASTDRGGYEQYF

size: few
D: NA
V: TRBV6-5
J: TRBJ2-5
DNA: TGTGCCAGCAGTTACTCGGGCCCTACTGCGGAGACCCAGTACTTC
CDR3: CASSYSGPTAETQYF

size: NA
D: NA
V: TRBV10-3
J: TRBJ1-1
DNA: TGTGCCATCAGTGAGATGGCAGGGGCCAAGATGAACACTGAAGCTTTCTTT
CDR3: CAISEMAGAKMNTEAFF

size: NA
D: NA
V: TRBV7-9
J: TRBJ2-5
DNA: TGTGCCAGCCTTAACCCCTCCCCAAGCGAGACCCAGTACTTC
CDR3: CASLNPSPSETQYF

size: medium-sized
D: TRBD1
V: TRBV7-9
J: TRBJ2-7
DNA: TGTGCCAGCAGCTTTAAGGGACAGGGGGACTACGAGCAGTACTTC
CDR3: CASSFKGQGDYEQYF

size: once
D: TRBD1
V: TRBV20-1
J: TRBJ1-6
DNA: TGCAGTGCCCCTTTTACAGGGGCGAATTCACCCCTCCACTTT
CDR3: CSAPFTGANSPLHF

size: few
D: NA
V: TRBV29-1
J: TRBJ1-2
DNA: TGCAGCGCCTCGACACCGAACTATGGCTACACCTTC
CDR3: CSASTPNYGYTF

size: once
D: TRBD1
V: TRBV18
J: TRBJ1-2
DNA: TGTGCCAGCTCACCTTGGCAGGGGGCAGACTATGGCTACACCTTC
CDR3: CASSPWQGADYGYTF

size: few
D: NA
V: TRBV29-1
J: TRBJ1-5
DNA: TGCAGCGTTGAGACAGGCAATCAGCCCCAGCATTTT
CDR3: CSVETGNQPQHF

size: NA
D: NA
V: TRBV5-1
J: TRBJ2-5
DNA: TGCGCCAGCAGGACGACAGCTCAAGAGACCCAGTACTTC
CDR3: CASRTTAQETQYF

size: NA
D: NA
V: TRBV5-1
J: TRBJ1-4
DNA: TGCGCCAGCAGCCTCGACAGACCCAATGAAAAACTGTTTTTT
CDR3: CASSLDRPNEKLFF

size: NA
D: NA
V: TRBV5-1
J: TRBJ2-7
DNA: TGCGCCAGCAGTTCAACAAATCGGGGCTCGGAGTACAATGAGCAGTACTTC
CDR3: CASSSTNRGSEYNEQYF

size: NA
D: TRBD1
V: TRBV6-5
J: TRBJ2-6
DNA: TGTGCCAGCAGTTACAGGGACAGGGGACCTTCTGGGGCCAACGTCCTGACTTTC
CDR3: CASSYRDRGPSGANVLTF

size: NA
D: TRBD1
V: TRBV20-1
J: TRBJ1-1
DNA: TGCAGTGCTAGAGATGCGGTCAACCAGGGGGTTACTGAAGCTTTCTTT
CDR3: CSARDAVNQGVTEAFF

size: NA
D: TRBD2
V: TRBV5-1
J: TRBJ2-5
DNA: TGCGCCAGCAGCTACTCTCGGGGAGGGGCAGAGACCCAGTACTTC
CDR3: CASSYSRGGAETQYF

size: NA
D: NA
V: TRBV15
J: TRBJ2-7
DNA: TGTGCCACCAGCCCCTTCGTAGTCGGGACCTACGAGCAGTACTTC
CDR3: CATSPFVVGTYEQYF

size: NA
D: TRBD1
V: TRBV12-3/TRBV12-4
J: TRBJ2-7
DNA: TGTGCCAGCAGTCCCACGACAGGGGACTCCTACGAGCAGTACTTC
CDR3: CASSPTTGDSYEQYF